The 16 T cell receptor beta chains below were found in one sample sequenced in a study of shared clonotypes between healthy human individuals. TCRdb's table, derived via immunoSEQ multiplex PCR, lists solely in-frame clones and lacks some. There are around 1.1 million clones in the sample; about 84% occur only once, and 0.61% lies in the top ten. The sequencing input was memory CD4+ T cells from PBMCs. The subset here: CD45RA-negative fraction. These receptor sequences come from a man in his late teens or twenties in good health. Some clones in this sample may be carry-over from other donors' samples.

The chain links TRBV28 to TRBJ1-3; D not certain. Germline CDR1 and CDR2: MDHEN and SYDVKM. The CDR3 loop spans 12 amino acids. CDR3 protein: CVARSSGNTIYF. In DNA form, the CDR3 reads TGTGTCGCCAGGAGCTCTGGAAACACCATATATTTT.

In this sample, this clone turned up once. The chain combines TRBV29-1 with TRBJ2-1, with D hard to call. V dropped 4 bases and J dropped 0 bases, with 13 bases sitting between them. Germline V gene data show CDR1 as SQVTM and CDR2 as ANQGSEA. CDR3 length: 15 amino acids. The CDR3 nucleotides are TGCAGCGTTGTCTTCGGATCGAACTCCTACAATGAGCAGTTCTTC. Its translation is CSVVFGSNSYNEQFF.

The rearrangement joins TRBV7-3 to TRBJ2-3; D uncertain. The CDR3 sequence is 14 residues long. CDR1 and CDR2 from the germline V gene are SGHTA and FQGTGA. V was pared by 5 bases and J by 4 bases, with 13 bases between. Here the CDR3 DNA reads TGTGCCAGCAGCCCCTCACAAGTTCCAGATACGCAGTATTTT. This gives the protein CASSPSQVPDTQYF.

This chain connects TRBV5-1 to TRBJ1-4, with D maybe TRBD1 (6 bases). CDR3 length equals 16 residues. Germline assignment: CDR1 SGHRS and CDR2 YFSETQ. Trimming took 0 bases from V and 7 from J, leaving 16 bases between them. CDR3 residues: CASSLVSGGAGEKLFF. The CDR3 DNA follows: TGCGCCAGCAGCTTGGTATCGGGGGGCGCAGGTGAAAAACTGTTTTTT.

The count of this clone is one. This chain joins TRBV5-1 and TRBJ1-2; 10 positions match TRBD1. This CDR3 region has 15 residues. Germline CDR1 and CDR2: SGHRS and YFSETQ. Trimming removed 3 bases from V and 8 bases from J; junction bases left unmatched: 10. DNA of the CDR3: TGCGCCAGCAGCTCTCCCGGACAGGGGGTTGACGGCTACACCTTC. Protein product: CASSSPGQGVDGYTF. Complete variable domain (other parts from reference TRBV5-1 and TRBJ1-2): KAGVTQTPRYLIKTRGQQVTLSCSPISGHRSVSWYQQTPGQGLQFLFEYFSETQRNKGNFPGRFSGRQFSNSRSEMNVSTLELGDSALYLCASSSPGQGVDGYTFGSGTRLTVV.

This clone was observed at least ten times. Written as DNA, the CDR3 is TGCGCCAGCAGCGGGGGACTAGCGGGAGTAGGGGAGACCCAGTACTTC. Its protein product is CASSGGLAGVGETQYF. This chain connects TRBV5-1 to TRBJ2-5; 14 bases fit TRBD2. Per the germline V gene, CDR1 is SGHRS and CDR2 is YFSETQ. The CDR3 spans 16 residues. V lost 4 bases, J lost 5 bases, and 7 bases stayed unmatched.

This chain connects TRBV7-9 to TRBJ2-3; D gene uncertain. Germline CDR1 reads SEHNR; CDR2 reads FQNEAQ (reference sequence). V was pared by 2 bases and J by 6 bases, with 15 bases between. This CDR3 is built from 15 residues. CDR3 loop: CASSLRSTAEDTQYF. The CDR3 DNA reads TGTGCCAGCAGCTTAAGGTCAACGGCGGAGGATACGCAGTATTTT.

The chain joins TRBV11-3 to TRBJ2-3, with 7 bases that match TRBD2. Germline CDR1 SGHNT, CDR2 YENEEA. There are 14 residues in the CDR3. The V and J ends lost 8 bases and 1 base, in that order; junction bases with no gene match: 6. CDR3 sequence (DNA): TGTGCCAGCGCTAGCGGCTCCCGCACAGATACGCAGTATTTT. Amino acid sequence: CASASGSRTDTQYF. Together with reference TRBV11-3 and TRBJ2-3, the CDR3 gives the full variable domain: EAGVVQSPRYKIIEKKQPVAFWCNPISGHNTLYWYLQNLGQGPELLIRYENEEAVDDSQLPKDRFSAERLKGVDSTLKIQPAELGDSAVYLCASASGSRTDTQYFGPGTRLTVL.

To note about this clone: A much larger clonotype is one base distant, so this may be a read error. Since the CDR3 does not end with the conserved phenylalanine or tryptophan, this likely comes from a read error. The V and J genes are TRBV7-9 and TRBJ1-1; no firm D call. Trimming stripped 2 bases from V and 2 bases from J, with 6 bases between. Per the germline V gene, CDR1 is SEHNR and CDR2 is FQNEAQ (reference sequence). This CDR3 region has 13 residues. In DNA form, the CDR3 reads TGTGCCAGCAGCTTAACTTCTAACACTGAAGCTTTCCTT. Protein product: CASSLTSNTEAFL.

This chain connects TRBV5-4 to TRBJ2-1, with 10 bases lining up with TRBD2. The CDR3 is 16 residues long. V gave up 0 bases and J gave up 7 bases; unmatched junction bases: 7. In germline, CDR1 is SGHNT, CDR2 YYREEE (reference sequence). The CDR3 here is CASSLVGLALGNEQFF. The CDR3 DNA follows: TGTGCCAGCAGCTTGGTGGGACTAGCGCTGGGGAATGAGCAGTTCTTC.

The chain recombines TRBV5-1 with TRBJ2-2; D might be TRBD2 (6 bases). This CDR3 comprises 16 residues. V lost 4 bases and J lost 9, with 22 bases in between. CDR1 is SGHRS and CDR2 is YFSETQ in the germline V gene. The CDR3 coding sequence is TGCGCCAGCAGCCGAGGACTATCCAGGGAACACCGGGAGCTGTTTTTT. Encoded protein: CASSRGLSREHRELFF.

For this clone: This CDR3 is also generated by other DNA sequences in the sample. V and J are TRBV6-6 and TRBJ1-5, with D hard to call. This CDR3 is 13 amino acids long. Trimming left V 2 bases short and J 4 bases short, with 6 bases between. The V gene's germline CDR1 is MNHNY and CDR2 SVGAGI (reference sequence). This CDR3 is CASSYGSNQPQHF. In DNA, the CDR3 is TGTGCCAGCAGTTACGGCAGTAATCAGCCCCAGCATTTT.

The CDR3 is CASSLAPGHSNYGYTF. The CDR3 DNA reads TGCGCCAGCAGCTTGGCCCCGGGACACTCTAACTATGGCTACACCTTC. The chain joins TRBV5-1 to TRBJ1-2; perhaps TRBD1 as D (6 bases). V lost 0 bases, J lost 0 bases, and 12 bases lay in between. The germline V gene encodes CDR1 SGHRS and CDR2 YFSETQ. The CDR3 spans 16 residues. The full variable domain, completed using reference TRBV5-1 and TRBJ1-2, is KAGVTQTPRYLIKTRGQQVTLSCSPISGHRSVSWYQQTPGQGLQFLFEYFSETQRNKGNFPGRFSGRQFSNSRSEMNVSTLELGDSALYLCASSLAPGHSNYGYTFGSGTRLTVV.

This clone is a singleton in its sample. The CDR3 is CAWGARRDEKLFF. CDR3 DNA sequence: TGTGCCTGGGGGGCTCGGAGGGATGAAAAACTGTTTTTT. The gene calls are TRBV30 and TRBJ1-4, with D perhaps TRBD1 (5 bases). V lost 5 bases to trimming and J lost 6 bases, with 13 bases between them. This CDR3 is built from 13 residues. Germline assignment: CDR1 GTSNPN and CDR2 SVGIG (reference sequence). The full variable domain, in which reference TRBV30 and TRBJ1-4 provide the parts outside the CDR3, is SQTIHQWPATLVQPVGSPLSLECTVEGTSNPNLYWYRQAAGRGLQLLFYSVGIGQISSEVPQNLSASRPQDRQFILSSKKLLLSDSGFYLCAWGARRDEKLFFGSGTQLSVL.

The chain is built from TRBV4-2 and TRBJ1-2; perhaps TRBD1 as D (5 bases). Trimming removed 0 bases at V and 4 bases at J, with 12 bases between. Germline-derived CDR1 and CDR2 are LGHNA and YNFKEQ. This CDR3 contains 15 residues. The CDR3 DNA is TGTGCCAGCAGCCAAGATCGAGGGGACTTCTATGGCTACACCTTC. Residues: CASSQDRGDFYGYTF.

This chain links TRBV27 with TRBJ2-2; either TRBD1 or TRBD2 may fit D (7 bases each). Germline V gene data show CDR1 as MNHEY and CDR2 as SMNVEV (reference sequence). The V end was cut by 10 bases, the J end by 2 bases, with 14 bases between. The CDR3 covers 14 residues. The CDR3 nucleotides read TGTGCCACCAGGGGGGGGACTAACACCGGGGAGCTGTTTTTT. Translating it yields CATRGGTNTGELFF.